The clone carrying this T cell receptor beta chain appeared once. This entry comes from a study of T cell changes during pregnancy in multiple sclerosis. In germline, CDR1 is MNHEY, CDR2 SVGAGI. The CDR3 has 14 amino acids. The V end lost 6 bases, the J end lost 8 bases, and 19 bases lay between the germline ends. The data were produced by immunoSEQ multiplex PCR, yet TCRdb's version contains in-frame clones alone and is incomplete. Among roughly 99,000 clones listed, 85% to 95% were seen once. The chain carries TRBV6-5 and TRBJ1-2; D might be TRBD1 (6 bases). The clonotype was recovered from a female donor in good health, enrolled as a control in a pregnancy study. Specimen: peripheral blood, collected in the third trimester of pregnancy. The CDR3: CASSRAQGMEGYTF. For the CDR3, the DNA is TGTGCCAGCAGCCGAGCCCAGGGGATGGAGGGCTACACCTTC.